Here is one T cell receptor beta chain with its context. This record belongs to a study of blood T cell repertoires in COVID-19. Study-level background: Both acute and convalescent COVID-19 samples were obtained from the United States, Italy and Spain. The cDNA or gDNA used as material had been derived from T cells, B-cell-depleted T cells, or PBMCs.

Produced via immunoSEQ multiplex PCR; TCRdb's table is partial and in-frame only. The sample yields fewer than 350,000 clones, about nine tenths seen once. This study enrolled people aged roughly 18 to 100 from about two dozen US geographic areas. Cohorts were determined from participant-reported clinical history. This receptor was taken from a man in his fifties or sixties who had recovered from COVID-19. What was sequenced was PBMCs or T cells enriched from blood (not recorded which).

This CDR3 is CASSQQTGLTEAFF. The DNA of the CDR3 is TGTGCCAGCAGTCAACAGACAGGGTTGACTGAAGCTTTCTTT. The genes are TRBV2 and TRBJ1-1, with 7 bases aligning to TRBD1. The CDR3 runs to 14 residues. CDR1 and CDR2 from the germline V gene are SNHLY and FYNNEI. The J segment lost 5 bases and the V segment lost 5 bases, leaving 8 bases of the junction unmatched. The full variable domain, in which reference TRBV2 and TRBJ1-1 provide the parts outside the CDR3, is EPEVTQTPSHQVTQMGQEVILRCVPISNHLYFYWYRQILGQKVEFLVSFYNNEISEKSEIFDDQFSVERPDGSNFTLKIRSTKLEDSAMYFCASSQQTGLTEAFFGQGTRLTVV.